What follows is one T cell receptor beta chain and its context. This CDR3 spans 19 amino acids. V was clipped by 2 bases and J by 2 bases, with 24 bases between them. Germline V gene lookup returns CDR1 LNHDA and CDR2 SQIVND (reference sequence). These data come from a study of control samples from healthy donors and cancer patients. Assay used: immunoSEQ multiplex PCR; TCRdb lists only in-frame clones, some missing. The sample holds over 85,000 clones, roughly nine tenths seen once. This TCR was recovered from a woman in her 50s with colorectal cancer. The chain couples TRBV19 to TRBJ1-1; weak D call: TRBD1 (5 bases). The sample comprised PBMCs. The CDR3 DNA is TGTGCCAGTAGTATATACGGGGGGAGAGGGAGCGGTTTAAACACTGAAGCTTTCTTT. It encodes CASSIYGGRGSGLNTEAFF.